The 21 T cell receptor beta chains reported below all come from one sample, sequenced in a study of blood T cell repertoires in COVID-19. Using immunoSEQ multiplex PCR, the repertoire was profiled, and TCRdb retains in-frame clones only, with some absent. The sample includes 200,000 to 300,000 clones, 86% of them seen just once. The sample taken for sequencing was peripheral blood. The receptors were sampled from a man aged 55 to 70 with acute or convalescent COVID-19.

The count of this clone is one. The chain is built from TRBV6-5 and TRBJ2-2; D perhaps matches TRBD2 (5 bases). CDR3 length equals 14 residues. V shed 6 bases and J shed 1 base, with 9 bases lying between them. Germline lookup yields CDR1 MNHEY and CDR2 SVGAGI. CDR3 DNA sequence: TGTGCCAGCAGCCGGACTTTGAACACCGGGGAGCTGTTTTTT. Protein sequence: CASSRTLNTGELFF.

This rearrangement joins TRBV18 to TRBJ1-2, with D possibly being TRBD1 (5 bases). Germline V gives CDR1 KGHSH, CDR2 LQKENI. Trimming cost V 5 bases and J 2 bases, with 18 bases left between them. The CDR3 has 16 residues. The DNA for the CDR3 is TGTGCCAGCTCAGGCGCGGTAAAGGACATCAACTATGGCTACACCTTC. It codes for CASSGAVKDINYGYTF.

The chain is built from TRBV2 and TRBJ1-2, with 8 bases lining up with TRBD1. The CDR3 spans 13 residues. Per germline, CDR1 SNHLY and CDR2 FYNNEI. V trimming: 5 bases; J trimming: 3 bases; junction bases outside the gene matches: 2. CDR3 in amino acids: CASSLDRDYGYTF. DNA for the CDR3: TGTGCCAGCAGTCTGGACAGGGACTATGGCTACACCTTC.

The chain joins TRBV5-4 to TRBJ2-2, with a possible D match to TRBD2 (5 bases). CDR1 SGHNT and CDR2 YYREEE come from the germline V gene (reference sequence). This CDR3 comprises 17 residues. V was trimmed by 1 base and J by 6 bases, leaving 19 bases between them. The CDR3 DNA follows: TGTGCCAGCAGCTTGCTTCCCGCTTTGCGGGTCTCCGGGGAGCTGTTTTTT. It is translated as CASSLLPALRVSGELFF.

This clone showed up just a few times. The chain employs TRBV4-3 and TRBJ1-2; D not resolved. V was cut by 0 bases and J by 4 bases, with 15 bases left in between. There are 16 residues in the CDR3. Germline CDR1 LGHNA, CDR2 YSLEER. This CDR3 is CASSQDRVANFYGYTF. CDR3 coding DNA: TGCGCCAGCAGCCAAGATCGAGTAGCAAACTTCTATGGCTACACCTTC.

Note on this clone: Sequence at one end of the junction differs from germline and may be a read error. V gene TRBV7-7 combines with J gene TRBJ2-1, with TRBD2 identical over 8 bases. CDR1 and CDR2 (germline): SSHAT, FNYEAQ (reference sequence). This CDR3 spans 16 amino acids. CDR3 region: CASSPNTGGPIREQFF. For the CDR3, the DNA is TGTGCTAGCAGCCCAAACACGGGAGGGCCGATACGAGAGCAGTTCTTC.

The chain carries TRBV6-2 or TRBV6-3 and TRBJ1-2; D not resolved. The V end lost 5 bases, the J end lost 7 bases, and 17 bases lay between the germline ends. The CDR3 consists of 14 residues. Germline V gene sequence: CDR1 MNHEY, CDR2 SVGEGT. CDR3: CASSGLLGRRGYTF. In nucleotides, the CDR3 is TGTGCCAGCAGTGGACTGTTGGGCCGACGTGGCTACACCTTC.

J is TRBJ1-5 and V is TRBV2, with D possibly TRBD1 on 5 matching bases. The germline V and J ends were trimmed by 3 bases and 0 bases, with 9 bases remaining between them. Germline-derived CDR1 and CDR2 are SNHLY and FYNNEI. This CDR3 has 15 amino acids. The CDR3: CASSEDNYSNQPQHF. CDR3 sequence (DNA): TGTGCCAGCAGTGAGGACAACTATAGCAATCAGCCCCAGCATTTT. The full variable domain, with the rest looked up from reference TRBV2 and TRBJ1-5, is EPEVTQTPSHQVTQMGQEVILRCVPISNHLYFYWYRQILGQKVEFLVSFYNNEISEKSEIFDDQFSVERPDGSNFTLKIRSTKLEDSAMYFCASSEDNYSNQPQHFGDGTRLSIL.

The rearrangement joins TRBV30 to TRBJ2-7, with a possible D match to TRBD2 (5 bases). Germline V gene sequence: CDR1 GTSNPN, CDR2 SVGIG (reference sequence). The CDR3 covers 11 residues. CDR3: CVAGNSYEQYF. The CDR3 nucleotides are TGTGTCGCGGGCAACTCCTACGAGCAGTACTTC.

This clone appeared a few times. The CDR3 region has the DNA TGTGCCAGCAGTACCTCCGGGACAGACTCCTACAATGAGCAGTTCTTC. It encodes CASSTSGTDSYNEQFF. The chain uses TRBV28 and TRBJ2-1; TRBD1 matches at 7 bases. V lost 5 bases to trimming and J lost 0 bases; unmatched junction nucleotides: 7. Germline lookup yields CDR1 MDHEN and CDR2 SYDVKM. This CDR3 is 16 amino acids long.

The J gene is TRBJ1-1, the V gene TRBV3-1 (or the pseudogene TRBV3-2), with D tentatively TRBD1 (5 bases). This CDR3 is 14 amino acids long. The germline gives CDR1 LGHDT, CDR2 YNNKEL (reference sequence). Trimming removed 0 bases at V and 6 bases at J, with 11 bases between. CDR3 amino acids: CASSQDQGAAEAFF. DNA for the CDR3: TGTGCCAGCAGCCAAGATCAGGGTGCGGCTGAAGCTTTCTTT.

The chain employs TRBV19 and TRBJ2-3; 9 nucleotides align to TRBD2. Germline assignment: CDR1 LNHDA and CDR2 SQIVND (reference sequence). The trim removed 10 bases at V and 4 bases at J, leaving 12 bases unmatched. The CDR3 extends over 15 amino acids. CDR3 nucleotides: TGTGCCACCGCCCGTTTAGCGGGAGCGTCAGATACGCAGTATTTT. It encodes CATARLAGASDTQYF.

The chain recombines TRBV19 with TRBJ2-7; D might be TRBD1 (6 bases). The V and J ends lost 9 bases and 4 bases respectively, with 22 bases between them. Germline V lookup: CDR1 LNHDA, CDR2 SQIVND (reference sequence). The CDR3 length is 15 residues. CDR3 DNA: TGTGCCAGATGGGGTTGGGGACACTTCGCGTACGAGCAGTACTTC. Protein sequence: CARWGWGHFAYEQYF.

This clone was seen a single time. This chain connects TRBV5-4 to TRBJ2-2, with D possibly being TRBD1 (6 bases). The CDR3 consists of 15 residues. Germline values: CDR1 SGHNT, CDR2 YYREEE (reference sequence). V dropped 3 bases and J dropped 1 base, with 10 bases sitting between them. As DNA, the CDR3 is TGTGCCAGCAGCTCCCGGACAGAGAACACCGGGGAGCTGTTTTTT. Residues: CASSSRTENTGELFF.

The chain recombines TRBV6-4 with TRBJ2-1; a weak D match, TRBD2 (5 bases). CDR3 length: 14 residues. The V end lost 6 bases, the J end lost 10 bases, and 19 bases lay between the germline ends. Germline V gene data show CDR1 as MRHNA and CDR2 as SNTAGT. The CDR3, as DNA: TGTGCCAGCAGCGCGGACTGGGTTTTAGGGGAGCAGTTCTTC. This gives the protein CASSADWVLGEQFF.

This rearrangement joins TRBV6-5 to TRBJ1-5, with D unclear. CDR3 length: 13 residues. Germline V lookup: CDR1 MNHEY, CDR2 SVGAGI. The ends were cut back, 7 bases at V and 7 bases at J, with 14 bases in the middle. CDR3 nucleotides: TGTGCCAGCACCCCACATCAATCCCAGCCCCAGCATTTT. It codes for CASTPHQSQPQHF.

This chain joins TRBV14 and TRBJ2-3; 9 bases are shared with TRBD1. The CDR3 totals 17 residues. The V and J ends lost 4 bases and 0 bases, in that order; junction bases with no gene match: 8. The germline CDR1 and CDR2 sequences are SGHDN and FVKESK. The CDR3 sequence is CASSRVYGTGSTDTQYF. CDR3 in DNA: TGTGCCAGCAGCCGAGTATACGGGACAGGGAGCACAGATACGCAGTATTTT.

J is TRBJ2-5 and V is TRBV29-1, with 9 nucleotides matching TRBD2. Looked up from germline, CDR1 is SQVTM and CDR2 is ANQGSEA. V shed 7 bases, J shed 1 base, and the junction held 7 bases outside the gene matches. The CDR3 runs to 14 residues. The DNA of the CDR3 is TGCAGCGCTGAGCGGGAGGCCTTCCAAGAGACCCAGTACTTC. This codes for CSAEREAFQETQYF.

This sequence joins TRBV30 and TRBJ1-1; D is possibly TRBD1 (6 bases). This CDR3 region has 13 residues. Germline V gene lookup returns CDR1 GTSNPN and CDR2 SVGIG (reference sequence). V lost 0 bases and J lost 5, with 10 bases in between. In DNA, the CDR3 is TGTGCCTGGAGTGTAGTGAGGGGGACTGAAGCTTTCTTT. This gives the protein CAWSVVRGTEAFF.

The chain has TRBV6-2 or TRBV6-3 and TRBJ2-5, with 10 bases lining up with TRBD1. There are 16 residues in the CDR3. The germline V gene has CDR1 MNHEY and CDR2 SVGEGT. V lost 2 bases, J lost 1 base, and 4 bases stayed unmatched. The CDR3 DNA sequence: TGTGCCAGCAGTTACGCCGACAGGGGGCCCCAAGAGACCCAGTACTTC. As protein: CASSYADRGPQETQYF.

The chain has TRBV7-3 and TRBJ2-7, with 8 positions matching TRBD2. Germline values: CDR1 SGHTA, CDR2 FQGTGA. Unmatched junction bases numbered 8, after V lost 1 base and J lost 6 bases. The CDR3 consists of 15 residues. CDR3 in amino acids: CASSLRVAGTPEQYF. The CDR3 DNA reads as TGTGCCAGCAGCTTAAGGGTAGCGGGAACCCCCGAGCAGTACTTC.